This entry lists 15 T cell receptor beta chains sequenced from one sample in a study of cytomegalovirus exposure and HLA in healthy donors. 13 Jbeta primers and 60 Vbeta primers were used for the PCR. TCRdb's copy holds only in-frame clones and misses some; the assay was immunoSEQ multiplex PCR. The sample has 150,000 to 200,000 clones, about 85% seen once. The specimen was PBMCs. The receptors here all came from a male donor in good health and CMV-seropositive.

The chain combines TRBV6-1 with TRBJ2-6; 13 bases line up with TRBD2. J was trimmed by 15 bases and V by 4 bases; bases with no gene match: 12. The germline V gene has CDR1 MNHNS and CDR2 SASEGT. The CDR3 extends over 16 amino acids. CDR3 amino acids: CASSGRRTSGSRNLTF. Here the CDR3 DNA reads TGTGCCAGCAGTGGCCGAAGGACTAGCGGGAGTAGGAACCTGACTTTC.

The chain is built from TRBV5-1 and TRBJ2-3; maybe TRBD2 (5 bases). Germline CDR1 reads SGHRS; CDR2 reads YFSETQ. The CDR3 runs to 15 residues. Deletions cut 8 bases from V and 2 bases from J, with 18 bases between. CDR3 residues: CASHEGLGYTDTQYF. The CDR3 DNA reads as TGCGCCAGTCACGAAGGACTCGGGTACACAGATACGCAGTATTTT.

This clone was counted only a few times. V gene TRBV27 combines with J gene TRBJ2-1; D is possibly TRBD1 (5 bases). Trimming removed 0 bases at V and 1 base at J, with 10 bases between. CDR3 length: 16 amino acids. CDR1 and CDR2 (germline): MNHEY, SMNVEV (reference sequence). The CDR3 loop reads CASSLSFRTSYNEQFF. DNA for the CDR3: TGTGCCAGCAGTTTATCGTTCAGGACATCCTACAATGAGCAGTTCTTC.

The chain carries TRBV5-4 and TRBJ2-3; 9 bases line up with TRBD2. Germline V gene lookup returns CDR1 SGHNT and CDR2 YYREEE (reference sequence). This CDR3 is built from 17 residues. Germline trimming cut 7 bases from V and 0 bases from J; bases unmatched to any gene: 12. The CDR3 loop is CASGPGGTSSSTDTQYF. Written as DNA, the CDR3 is TGTGCCAGCGGCCCCGGTGGGACTAGCTCTAGCACAGATACGCAGTATTTT.

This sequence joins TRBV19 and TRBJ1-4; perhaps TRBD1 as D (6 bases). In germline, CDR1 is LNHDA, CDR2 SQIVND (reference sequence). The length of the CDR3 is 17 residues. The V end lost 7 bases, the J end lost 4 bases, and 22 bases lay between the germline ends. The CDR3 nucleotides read TGTGCCAGTACCGTGGGCCTGACAGGCAAAATTAATGAAAAACTGTTTTTT. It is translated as CASTVGLTGKINEKLFF.

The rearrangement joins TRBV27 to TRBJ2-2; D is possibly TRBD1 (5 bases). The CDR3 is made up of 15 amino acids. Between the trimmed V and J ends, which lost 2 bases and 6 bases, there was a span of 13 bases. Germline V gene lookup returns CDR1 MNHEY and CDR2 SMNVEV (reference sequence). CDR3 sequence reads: CASSLGREGAGELFF. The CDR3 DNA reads TGTGCCAGCAGTTTAGGCAGGGAAGGCGCCGGGGAGCTGTTTTTT.

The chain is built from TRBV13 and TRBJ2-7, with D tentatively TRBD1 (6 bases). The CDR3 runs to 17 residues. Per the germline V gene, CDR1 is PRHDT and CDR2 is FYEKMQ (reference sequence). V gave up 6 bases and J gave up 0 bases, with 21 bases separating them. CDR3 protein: CASSWSRDIQPSYEQYF. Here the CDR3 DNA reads TGTGCCAGCAGTTGGTCCCGGGACATCCAGCCCTCCTACGAGCAGTACTTC.

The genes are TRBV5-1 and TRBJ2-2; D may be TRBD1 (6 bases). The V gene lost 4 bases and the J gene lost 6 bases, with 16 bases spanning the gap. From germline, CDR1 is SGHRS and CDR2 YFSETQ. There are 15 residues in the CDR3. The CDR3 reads CASSQGQGRPGELFF. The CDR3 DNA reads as TGCGCCAGCAGCCAGGGGCAGGGACGTCCCGGGGAGCTGTTTTTT.

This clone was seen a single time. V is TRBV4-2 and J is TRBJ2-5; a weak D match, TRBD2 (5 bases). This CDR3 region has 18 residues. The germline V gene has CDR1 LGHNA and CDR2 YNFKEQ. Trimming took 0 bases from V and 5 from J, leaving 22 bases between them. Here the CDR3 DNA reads TGTGCCAGCAGCCAAGACGGATCGGACTCGGTAAGGGATGAGACCCAGTACTTC. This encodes CASSQDGSDSVRDETQYF.

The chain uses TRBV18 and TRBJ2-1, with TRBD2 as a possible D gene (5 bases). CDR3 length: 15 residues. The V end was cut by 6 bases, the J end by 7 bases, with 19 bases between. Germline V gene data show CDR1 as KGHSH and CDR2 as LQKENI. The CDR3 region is CASSLVAGTINEQFF. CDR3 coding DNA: TGTGCCAGCTCCTTGGTGGCGGGTACTATTAATGAGCAGTTCTTC.

CDR3: CASSPPTSNHEQYF. The CDR3 DNA sequence: TGTGCCAGCAGCCCGCCGACTAGTAACCACGAGCAGTACTTC. This chain uses TRBV7-2 with TRBJ2-7; tentatively, D is TRBD2 (6 bases). The ends were cut back, 5 bases at V and 5 bases at J, with 16 bases in the middle. This CDR3 region has 14 residues. The germline gives CDR1 SGHTA, CDR2 FQGNSA. Using reference TRBV7-2 and TRBJ2-7 for the parts outside the CDR3, the full variable domain is GAGVSQSPSNKVTEKGKDVELRCDPISGHTALYWYRQSLGQGLEFLIYFQGNSAPDKSGLPSDRFSAERTGGSVSTLTIQRTQQEDSAVYLCASSPPTSNHEQYFGPGTRLTVT.

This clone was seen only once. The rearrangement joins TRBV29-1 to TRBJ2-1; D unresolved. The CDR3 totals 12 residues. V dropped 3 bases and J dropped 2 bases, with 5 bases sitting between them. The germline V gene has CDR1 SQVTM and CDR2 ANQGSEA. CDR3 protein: CSVESAYNEQFF. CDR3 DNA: TGCAGCGTTGAGTCAGCCTACAATGAGCAGTTCTTC.

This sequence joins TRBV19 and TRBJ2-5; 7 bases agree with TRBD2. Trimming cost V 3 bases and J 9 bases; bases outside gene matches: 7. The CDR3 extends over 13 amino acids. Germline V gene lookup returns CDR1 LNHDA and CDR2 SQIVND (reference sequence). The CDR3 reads CASSMGLAEPQYF. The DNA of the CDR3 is TGTGCCAGTAGTATGGGGCTAGCGGAGCCCCAGTACTTC.

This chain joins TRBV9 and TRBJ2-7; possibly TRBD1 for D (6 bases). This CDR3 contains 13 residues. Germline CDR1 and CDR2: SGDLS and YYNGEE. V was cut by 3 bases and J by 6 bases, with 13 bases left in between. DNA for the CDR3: TGTGCCAGCAGCGCGGGACACCTGGGCGAGCAGTACTTC. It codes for CASSAGHLGEQYF.

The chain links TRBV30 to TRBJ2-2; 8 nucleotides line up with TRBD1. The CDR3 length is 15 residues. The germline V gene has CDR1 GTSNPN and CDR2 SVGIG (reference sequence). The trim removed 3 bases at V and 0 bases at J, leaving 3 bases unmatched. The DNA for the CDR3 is TGTGCCTGGAGGATGGACAGGGCGAACACCGGGGAGCTGTTTTTT. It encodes CAWRMDRANTGELFF. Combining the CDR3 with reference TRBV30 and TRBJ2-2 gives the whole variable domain SQTIHQWPATLVQPVGSPLSLECTVEGTSNPNLYWYRQAAGRGLQLLFYSVGIGQISSEVPQNLSASRPQDRQFILSSKKLLLSDSGFYLCAWRMDRANTGELFFGEGSRLTVL.